These T cell receptor beta chains were read from a single sample in a study of Ad26.COV2.S vaccination and SARS-CoV-2 variants. Profiled with immunoSEQ multiplex PCR; TCRdb holds only in-frame clones, not every one. The table records about 260,000 clones, 70% to 90% of them present only once. The specimen was peripheral blood, collected in a trial of Ad26.COV2.S vaccine versus placebo. Receptor source: a person between 18 and 60 years old who received the Ad26.COV2.S COVID-19 vaccine or a placebo. The CDR3 runs from the conserved cysteine through the conserved F or W. D genes are given only for firm matches. A row's size may be missing; if present it is once, few, many or a size class.

J gene	CDR3 length	clone size	D gene	V gene	CDR3 protein	CDR3 DNA
TRBJ1-5	17	-	-	TRBV2	CASTDGGEGIGNQPQHF	TGTGCCAGCACCGATGGAGGGGAGGGAATCGGCAATCAGCCCCAGCATTTT
TRBJ2-7	16	once	TRBD2	TRBV5-5	CASSLPLVAGEHEQYF	TGTGCCAGCAGCTTGCCTTTAGTAGCGGGGGAACACGAGCAGTACTTC
TRBJ2-1	13	-	-	TRBV18	CASSPLGISEQFF	TGTGCCAGCTCACCATTGGGGATAAGTGAGCAGTTCTTC
TRBJ2-2	16	-	TRBD1	TRBV5-1	CASSSRDRILAGELFF	TGCGCCAGCAGCTCAAGGGACAGGATTTTAGCCGGGGAGCTGTTTTTT
TRBJ2-2	16	once	-	TRBV5-4	CASSSGSSSYTGELFF	TGTGCCAGCAGCTCGGGCTCGTCTTCTTACACCGGGGAGCTGTTTTTT
TRBJ1-2	13	-	-	TRBV5-8	CASSSDWIYGYTF	TGTGCCAGCAGCTCGGACTGGATCTATGGCTACACCTTC
TRBJ1-4	16	-	TRBD1	TRBV27	CASSKELTGTNEKLFF	TGTGCCAGCAGTAAGGAGTTGACAGGGACAAATGAAAAACTGTTTTTT
TRBJ1-1	12	-	-	TRBV19	CASSIGVTEAFF	TGTGCCAGTAGTATAGGGGTCACTGAAGCTTTCTTT
TRBJ2-3	14	-	TRBD2	TRBV6-5	CASRLAGATDTQYF	TGTGCCAGCAGGCTAGCGGGAGCTACGGATACGCAGTATTTT
TRBJ2-1	16	-	-	TRBV5-1	CASSLAGRGTYNEQFF	TGCGCCAGCAGCTTGGCCGGTCGGGGGACCTACAATGAGCAGTTCTTC
TRBJ2-2	14	-	-	TRBV2	CASSELVGTGELFF	TGTGCCAGCAGTGAGTTGGTAGGGACGGGGGAGCTGTTTTTT
TRBJ1-1	15	-	-	TRBV7-7	CASSLIPAPNTEAFF	TGTGCCAGCAGCTTAATACCCGCTCCGAACACTGAAGCTTTCTTT
TRBJ1-2	14	-	-	TRBV5-4	CASSLSGTNYGYTF	TGTGCCAGCAGCTTATCAGGGACCAACTATGGCTACACCTTC
TRBJ1-4	15	-	-	TRBV4-1	CASSQAAPSNEKLFF	TGCGCCAGCAGCCAAGCGGCCCCCAGTAATGAAAAACTGTTTTTT
TRBJ2-1	17	-	TRBD2	TRBV5-4	CASSFAGGMSSYNEQFF	TGTGCCAGCAGCTTCGCGGGGGGGATGAGCTCCTACAATGAGCAGTTCTTC
TRBJ2-7	13	-	TRBD1	TRBV18	CASSPKQGYEQYF	TGTGCCAGCTCCCCCAAACAGGGGTACGAGCAGTACTTC
TRBJ2-5	16	-	TRBD2	TRBV18	CASSLSGTSGSETQYF	TGTGCCAGCTCACTGTCCGGGACTAGCGGGAGTGAGACCCAGTACTTC
TRBJ1-5	14	-	-	TRBV3-1/TRBV3-2	CASSQALNHQPQHF	TGTGCCAGCAGCCAGGCCCTGAACCATCAGCCCCAGCATTTT
TRBJ1-6	11	-	-	TRBV20-1	CSAERGSPLHF	TGCAGTGCTGAACGGGGTTCACCCCTCCACTTT
TRBJ1-1	13	-	-	TRBV6-4	CASSHKIGTEAFF	TGTGCCAGCAGTCATAAGATAGGGACTGAAGCTTTCTTT
TRBJ2-1	15	-	TRBD2	TRBV18	CASSYTSASYNEQFF	TGTGCCAGCTCATACACTAGCGCCTCCTACAATGAGCAGTTCTTC
TRBJ2-3	13	-	-	TRBV7-6	CASSSRDTDTQYF	TGTGCCAGCAGCTCTCGAGACACAGATACGCAGTATTTT
TRBJ2-1	12	once	-	TRBV11-1	CASSPDYNEQFF	TGTGCCAGCAGCCCTGATTACAATGAGCAGTTCTTC
TRBJ1-2	16	-	-	TRBV5-6	CASSPRRGKANYGYTF	TGTGCCAGCAGCCCGAGGAGGGGGAAGGCTAACTATGGCTACACCTTC
TRBJ1-5	14	-	-	TRBV6-4	CASSDFRSNQPQHF	TGTGCCAGCAGTGACTTCCGTAGCAATCAGCCCCAGCATTTT
TRBJ2-7	15	-	TRBD1	TRBV6-1	CASSQAGTGNYEQYF	TGTGCCAGCAGTCAAGCCGGGACAGGGAACTACGAGCAGTACTTC
TRBJ1-5	16	-	-	TRBV19	CASSIPPGVLHQPQHF	TGTGCCAGTAGTATTCCGCCAGGGGTGTTACACCAGCCCCAGCATTTT
TRBJ1-5	12	-	-	TRBV11-2	CASSEGNRPQHF	TGTGCCAGCAGCGAGGGGAATAGACCCCAGCATTTT
TRBJ1-6	14	-	-	TRBV20-1	CSASLGQGSSPLHF	TGCAGTGCTAGTCTCGGGCAGGGAAGTTCACCCCTCCACTTT
TRBJ1-3	13	-	-	TRBV24-1	CVSRAGGGNTIYF	TGTGTTAGCAGGGCGGGCGGTGGAAACACCATATATTTT
TRBJ1-3	12	-	-	TRBV3-1/TRBV3-2	CASSQGWRTIYF	TGTGCCAGCAGCCAAGGGTGGCGGACCATATATTTT
TRBJ2-3	17	-	TRBD2	TRBV3-1/TRBV3-2	CASRPGTSGARTDTQYF	TGTGCCAGCAGACCGGGGACTAGCGGGGCCCGCACAGATACGCAGTATTTT
TRBJ1-6	15	-	-	TRBV7-6	CASSLSSLGGSPLHF	TGTGCCAGCAGCTTAAGTAGTTTGGGAGGTTCACCCCTCCACTTT
TRBJ2-1	15	-	-	TRBV7-3	CASSSQGVSYNEQFF	TGTGCCAGCAGCTCCCAAGGGGTCTCCTACAATGAGCAGTTCTTC
TRBJ1-6	13	few	-	TRBV6-4	CASSESWGSPLHF	TGTGCCAGCAGTGAGTCTTGGGGGAGTCCCCTCCACTTT
TRBJ2-7	13	-	TRBD2	TRBV12-3/TRBV12-4	CASTPGLNYEQYF	TGTGCCAGCACCCCGGGACTAAACTACGAGCAGTACTTC
TRBJ2-1	15	-	-	TRBV12-5	CASGLVGSSYNEQFF	TGTGCTAGTGGTTTAGTGGGGAGCTCCTACAATGAGCAGTTCTTC
TRBJ1-2	16	-	-	TRBV7-9	CASSSGALRANYGYTF	TGTGCCAGCAGCTCCGGAGCCCTCAGAGCTAACTATGGCTACACCTTC
TRBJ1-6	16	few	TRBD1	TRBV5-4	CASSSDRGRFDSPLHF	TGTGCCAGCAGCTCGGACAGGGGAAGGTTCGATTCACCCCTCCACTTT
TRBJ1-2	15	-	TRBD1	TRBV11-2	CASSLGTGGTYGYTF	TGTGCCAGCAGCTTAGGGACAGGGGGCACTTATGGCTACACCTTC
TRBJ1-5	13	-	-	TRBV4-3	CASSQDRGQPQHF	TGCGCCAGCAGCCAAGATCGGGGACAGCCCCAGCATTTT
TRBJ2-7	13	-	TRBD1	TRBV5-1	CASRAGGSYEQYF	TGCGCCAGCAGGGCAGGGGGCTCCTACGAGCAGTACTTC
TRBJ2-1	12	-	-	TRBV28	CASSSPDGEQFF	TGTGCCAGCAGTTCTCCTGATGGGGAGCAGTTCTTC
TRBJ1-4	12	-	-	TRBV7-9	CASSLGPQGLFF	TGTGCCAGCAGCTTAGGGCCCCAAGGACTGTTTTTT
TRBJ1-2	19	-	-	TRBV14	CASSQDWLRGPYLNYGYTF	TGTGCCAGCAGCCAAGATTGGCTCAGGGGTCCTTACCTAAACTATGGCTACACCTTC
TRBJ2-1	12	-	-	TRBV5-1	CASSWGWDEQFF	TGCGCCAGCAGCTGGGGGTGGGATGAGCAGTTCTTC
TRBJ1-2	14	-	TRBD1	TRBV7-9	CASSRQGTGYGYTF	TGTGCCAGCAGCCGACAGGGGACGGGCTATGGCTACACCTTC
TRBJ1-1	12	-	-	TRBV7-9	CASSLRRTEAFF	TGTGCCAGCAGCTTAAGGAGAACTGAAGCTTTCTTT
TRBJ1-3	15	-	-	TRBV7-9	CASSSITASGNTIYF	TGTGCCAGCAGCTCCATAACCGCCTCTGGAAACACCATATATTTT
TRBJ2-3	15	-	-	TRBV5-6	CASSFSPTSTDTQYF	TGTGCCAGCAGCTTTTCTCCTACTAGCACAGATACGCAGTATTTT
TRBJ1-2	16	-	-	TRBV7-9	CASSLAGTARDYGYTF	TGTGCCAGCAGCTTAGCCGGGACCGCCAGGGACTATGGCTACACCTTC
TRBJ2-7	17	-	TRBD2	TRBV6-2/TRBV6-3	CASSSPRRGASSYEQYF	TGTGCCAGCAGCTCCCCAAGGCGGGGGGCCAGCTCTTACGAGCAGTACTTC
TRBJ1-2	13	-	-	TRBV19	CASSMGRGEGYTF	TGTGCCAGTAGTATGGGCAGAGGGGAAGGCTACACCTTC
TRBJ2-5	17	-	-	TRBV5-1	CASSSQQPPPIQETQYF	TGCGCCAGCAGCTCTCAACAACCCCCGCCTATTCAAGAGACCCAGTACTTC
TRBJ2-7	15	-	TRBD1	TRBV7-2	CASSLAPGQAYEQYF	TGTGCCAGCAGCTTAGCGCCGGGACAGGCCTACGAGCAGTACTTC
TRBJ1-2	16	-	TRBD1	TRBV14	CASSPSLGQGVYGYTF	TGTGCCAGCAGCCCGAGCCTAGGACAGGGCGTCTATGGCTACACCTTC
TRBJ2-3	14	-	-	TRBV6-6	CASRVDSITDTQYF	TGTGCCAGCAGAGTAGACAGCATCACAGATACGCAGTATTTT
TRBJ2-1	16	-	TRBD2	TRBV24-1	CATSDRTSGSYHEQFF	TGTGCCACCAGTGATCGGACTAGCGGGAGCTATCATGAGCAGTTCTTC
TRBJ2-5	14	-	-	TRBV21-1	CASSRKSGRETQYF	TGTGCCAGCAGCCGTAAGAGCGGTCGAGAGACCCAGTACTTC
TRBJ2-5	16	-	TRBD2	TRBV19	CASSIWSGGAGETQYF	TGTGCCAGTAGTATTTGGAGCGGGGGGGCCGGGGAGACCCAGTACTTC